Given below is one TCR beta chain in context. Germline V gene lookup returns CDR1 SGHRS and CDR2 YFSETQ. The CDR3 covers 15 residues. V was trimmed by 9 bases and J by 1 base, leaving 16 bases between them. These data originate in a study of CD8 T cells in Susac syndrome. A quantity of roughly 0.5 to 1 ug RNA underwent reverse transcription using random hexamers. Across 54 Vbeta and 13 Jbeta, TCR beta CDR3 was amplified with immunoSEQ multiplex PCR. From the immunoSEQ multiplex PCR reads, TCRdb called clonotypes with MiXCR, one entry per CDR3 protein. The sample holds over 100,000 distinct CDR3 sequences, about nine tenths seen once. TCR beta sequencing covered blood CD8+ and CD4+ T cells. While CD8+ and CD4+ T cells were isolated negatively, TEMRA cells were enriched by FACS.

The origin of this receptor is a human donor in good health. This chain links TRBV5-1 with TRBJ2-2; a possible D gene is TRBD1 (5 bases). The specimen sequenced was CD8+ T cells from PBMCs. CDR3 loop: CATTTGHENTGELFF. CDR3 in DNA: TGCGCCACCACGACTGGACACGAGAACACCGGGGAGCTGTTTTTT.